The rows below give T cell receptor beta chains drawn from one sample of a study of blood T cell repertoires in COVID-19. Some clones are missing from TCRdb's copy, which holds only in-frame ones; the method was immunoSEQ multiplex PCR. The data show 200,000 to 250,000 clones, about 93% seen once. Sequencing input: peripheral blood. The origin of the receptors is a man aged 60 to 69 with COVID-19, enrolled during active disease. The conserved cysteine and the conserved F or W are not part of the CDR3 here. Fields, in order: V gene, CDR3 length, J gene, CDR3 protein.

v_call: TRBV29-1
cdr3_length: 11
j_call: TRBJ1-2
cdr3_aa: SVGGGLNYGYT

v_call: TRBV12-3/TRBV12-4
cdr3_length: 6
j_call: TRBJ1-1
cdr3_aa: ASSRAF

v_call: TRBV7-2
cdr3_length: 10
j_call: TRBJ2-7
cdr3_aa: ASSFGTYEQY

v_call: TRBV7-9
cdr3_length: 13
j_call: TRBJ2-1
cdr3_aa: ASVPSGISYNEQF

v_call: TRBV5-1
cdr3_length: 14
j_call: TRBJ2-7
cdr3_aa: ASSPWGQGSSYEQY

v_call: TRBV27
cdr3_length: 15
j_call: TRBJ2-2
cdr3_aa: ASSSPSGAGDTGELF

v_call: TRBV15
cdr3_length: 17
j_call: TRBJ1-3
cdr3_aa: ATSRRSQGAQSSGNTIY

v_call: TRBV9
cdr3_length: 17
j_call: TRBJ2-3
cdr3_aa: ASSLDGTSGRTYTDTQY

v_call: TRBV27
cdr3_length: 13
j_call: TRBJ2-2
cdr3_aa: ASSLWEGNTGELF

v_call: TRBV27
cdr3_length: 11
j_call: TRBJ1-2
cdr3_aa: ASSWSREGGYT

v_call: TRBV7-9
cdr3_length: 12
j_call: TRBJ1-5
cdr3_aa: ASSEQGQSQPQH

v_call: TRBV7-2
cdr3_length: 14
j_call: TRBJ2-1
cdr3_aa: ASSPGGLAGGDEQF

v_call: TRBV7-2
cdr3_length: 14
j_call: TRBJ2-7
cdr3_aa: ASSLVVTGGMYEQY

v_call: TRBV30
cdr3_length: 14
j_call: TRBJ1-6
cdr3_aa: AWQISGSSYNSPLH

v_call: TRBV2
cdr3_length: 11
j_call: TRBJ2-1
cdr3_aa: ASFPLAGNEQF

v_call: TRBV12-2
cdr3_length: 16
j_call: TRBJ1-3
cdr3_aa: ASRFNPHPRNVGNTIY

v_call: TRBV7-8
cdr3_length: 14
j_call: TRBJ1-1
cdr3_aa: ASSFGTGKGNTEAF

v_call: TRBV19
cdr3_length: 13
j_call: TRBJ2-1
cdr3_aa: ASSIGTRTYNEQF

v_call: TRBV24-1
cdr3_length: 11
j_call: TRBJ2-5
cdr3_aa: ATSEDTGETQY

v_call: TRBV18
cdr3_length: 14
j_call: TRBJ1-2
cdr3_aa: ASSPLDRGKTYGYT

v_call: TRBV12-3/TRBV12-4
cdr3_length: 10
j_call: TRBJ2-1
cdr3_aa: ASTESTKEQF

v_call: TRBV28
cdr3_length: 13
j_call: TRBJ2-1
cdr3_aa: ASRRRTGSYNEQF

v_call: TRBV5-8
cdr3_length: 15
j_call: TRBJ2-3
cdr3_aa: ASSLIGQGYSTDTQY